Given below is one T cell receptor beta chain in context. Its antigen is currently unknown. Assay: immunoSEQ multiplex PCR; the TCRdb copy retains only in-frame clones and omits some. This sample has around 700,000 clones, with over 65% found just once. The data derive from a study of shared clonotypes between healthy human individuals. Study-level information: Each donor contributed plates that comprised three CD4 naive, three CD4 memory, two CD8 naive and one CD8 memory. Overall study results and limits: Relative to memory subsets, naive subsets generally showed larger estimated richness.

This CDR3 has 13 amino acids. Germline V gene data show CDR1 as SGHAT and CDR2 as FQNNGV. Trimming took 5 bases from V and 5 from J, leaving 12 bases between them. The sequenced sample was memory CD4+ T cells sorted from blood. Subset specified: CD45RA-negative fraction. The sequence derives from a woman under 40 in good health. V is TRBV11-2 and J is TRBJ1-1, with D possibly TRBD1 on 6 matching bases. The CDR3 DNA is TGTGCCAGCAGCCCCGCTCAGGGGACTGAAGCTTTCTTT. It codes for CASSPAQGTEAFF.